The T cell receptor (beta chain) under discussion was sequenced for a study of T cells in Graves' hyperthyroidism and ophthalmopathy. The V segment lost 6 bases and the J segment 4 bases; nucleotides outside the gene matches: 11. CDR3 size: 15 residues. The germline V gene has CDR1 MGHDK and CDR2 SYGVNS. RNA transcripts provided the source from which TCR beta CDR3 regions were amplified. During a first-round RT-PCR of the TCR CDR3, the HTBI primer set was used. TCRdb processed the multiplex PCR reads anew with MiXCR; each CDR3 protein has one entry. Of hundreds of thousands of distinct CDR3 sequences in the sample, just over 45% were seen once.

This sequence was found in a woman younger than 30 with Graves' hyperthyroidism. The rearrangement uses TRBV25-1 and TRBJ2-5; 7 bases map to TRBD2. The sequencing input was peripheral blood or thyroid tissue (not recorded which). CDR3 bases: TGTGCCAGCAGCCAAGGGCGGGAGTGGGGAGAGACCCAGTACTTC. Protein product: CASSQGREWGETQYF.